Shown below are 2 T cell receptor beta chains from a single sample sequenced in a study of blood T cell repertoires in COVID-19. Sequencing used immunoSEQ multiplex PCR; TCRdb keeps in-frame clones, though not all of them. This sample has around 40,000 clones, with 89% found just once. What was sequenced was peripheral blood. All receptors come from a man aged 45-65 years with active COVID-19.

The genes are TRBV30 and TRBJ2-7; weak D call: TRBD1 (5 bases). CDR3 length equals 13 residues. The germline gives CDR1 GTSNPN, CDR2 SVGIG (reference sequence). V was shortened by 1 base and J by 5 bases, with 12 bases between the two germline ends. The CDR3 nucleotides are TGTGCCTGGAGTGAGGGGTCCCAGAACGAGCAGTACTTC. It translates to CAWSEGSQNEQYF.

This clone was picked up a small number of times. The chain couples TRBV6-6 to TRBJ1-2; D unclear. This CDR3 contains 14 residues. Trimming shortened V by 0 bases and J by 5 bases, and 10 bases separated the two germline ends. CDR1 MNHNY and CDR2 SVGAGI come from the germline V gene (reference sequence). DNA for the CDR3: TGTGCCAGCAGTTACTCGTCGGGGATTTATGGCTACACCTTC. This translates into CASSYSSGIYGYTF.